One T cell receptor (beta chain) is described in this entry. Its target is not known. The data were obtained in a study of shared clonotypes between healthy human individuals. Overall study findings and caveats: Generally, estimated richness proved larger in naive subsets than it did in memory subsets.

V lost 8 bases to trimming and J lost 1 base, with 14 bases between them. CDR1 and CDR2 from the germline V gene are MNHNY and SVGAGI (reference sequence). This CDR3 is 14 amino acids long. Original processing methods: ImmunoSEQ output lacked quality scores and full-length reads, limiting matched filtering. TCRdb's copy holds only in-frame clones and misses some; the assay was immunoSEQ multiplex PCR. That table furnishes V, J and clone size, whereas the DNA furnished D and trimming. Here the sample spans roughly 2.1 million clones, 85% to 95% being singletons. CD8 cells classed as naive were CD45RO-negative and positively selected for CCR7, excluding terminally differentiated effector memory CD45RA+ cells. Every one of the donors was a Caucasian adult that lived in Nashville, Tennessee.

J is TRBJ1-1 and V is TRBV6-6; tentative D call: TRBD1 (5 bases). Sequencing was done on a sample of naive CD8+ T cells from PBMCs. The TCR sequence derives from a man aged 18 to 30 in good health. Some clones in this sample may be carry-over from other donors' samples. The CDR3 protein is CASRPGVTNTEAFF. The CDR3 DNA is TGTGCCAGCCGCCCGGGGGTTACGAACACTGAAGCTTTCTTT.